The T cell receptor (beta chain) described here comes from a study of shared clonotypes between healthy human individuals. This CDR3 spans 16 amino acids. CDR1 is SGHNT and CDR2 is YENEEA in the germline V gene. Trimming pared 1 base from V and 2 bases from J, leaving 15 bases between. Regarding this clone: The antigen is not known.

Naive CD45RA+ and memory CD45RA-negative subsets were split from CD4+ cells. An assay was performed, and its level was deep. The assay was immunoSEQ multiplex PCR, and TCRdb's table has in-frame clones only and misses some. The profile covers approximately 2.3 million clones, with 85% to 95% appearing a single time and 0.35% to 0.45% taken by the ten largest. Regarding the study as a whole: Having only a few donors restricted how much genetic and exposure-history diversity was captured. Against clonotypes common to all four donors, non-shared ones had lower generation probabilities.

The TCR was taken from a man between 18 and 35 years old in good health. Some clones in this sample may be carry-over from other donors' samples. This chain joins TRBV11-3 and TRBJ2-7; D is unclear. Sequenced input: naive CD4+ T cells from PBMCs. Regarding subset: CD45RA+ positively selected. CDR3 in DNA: TGTGCCAGCAGCTTAGGCGAGACCTTATATCCCTACGAGCAGTACTTC. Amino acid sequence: CASSLGETLYPYEQYF.